Shown below are 6 T cell receptor beta chains from a single sample sequenced in a study of CD8 T cells in Susac syndrome. cDNA came from approximately 0.5 to 1 ug RNA primed by random hexamers. One entry per CDR3 protein, called by TCRdb with MiXCR from the immunoSEQ multiplex PCR reads. Here the sample spans 130,000 or so distinct CDR3 sequences, around 94% being singletons. Sequencing was carried out using CD4+ T cells from PBMCs. Every receptor here comes from a human donor in good health.

The rearrangement links TRBV4-3 to TRBJ1-2; perhaps TRBD1 as D (5 bases). CDR1 is LGHNA and CDR2 is YSLEER in the germline V gene. The CDR3 is made up of 15 amino acids. Trimming took 0 bases from V and 4 from J, leaving 12 bases between them. The CDR3 here is CASSQDHQGGYGYTF. CDR3 in DNA: TGCGCCAGCAGCCAAGATCATCAGGGTGGCTATGGCTACACCTTC.

The chain uses TRBV7-9 and TRBJ2-7, with 10 bases matching TRBD2. Germline V lookup: CDR1 SEHNR, CDR2 FQNEAQ (reference sequence). The CDR3 runs to 14 residues. The J segment lost 2 bases and the V segment lost 3 bases, leaving 1 base of the junction unmatched. The CDR3: CASSFSGRTYEQYF. The CDR3 nucleotides read TGTGCCAGCAGCTTTAGCGGGAGGACCTACGAGCAGTACTTC.

CDR3 DNA sequence: TGTGCCACCAGCAGAGGGACGGGACTCCCGCGGTGGGGGGTCTTCTACAATGAGCAGTTCTTC. Translated: CATSRGTGLPRWGVFYNEQFF. The chain is built from TRBV15 and TRBJ2-1, with D tentatively TRBD2 (6 bases). The V gene lost 1 base and the J gene lost 3 bases, with 28 bases spanning the gap. Germline assignment: CDR1 LNHNV and CDR2 YYDKDF (reference sequence). The CDR3 has 21 residues.

This rearrangement joins TRBV7-9 to TRBJ2-2, with D unclear. Per germline, CDR1 SEHNR and CDR2 FQNEAQ (reference sequence). The CDR3 spans 14 residues. Trimming cost V 5 bases and J 0 bases, with 7 bases left between them. This CDR3 reads CASSLSSNTGELFF. Here the CDR3 DNA reads TGTGCCAGCAGCCTTTCATCGAACACCGGGGAGCTGTTTTTT.

V gene TRBV19 combines with J gene TRBJ1-5; D might be TRBD1 (5 bases). V lost 7 bases and J lost 7, with 23 bases in between. CDR1 is LNHDA, CDR2 SQIVND, per germline (reference sequence). The CDR3 has 16 amino acids. The CDR3 nucleotides read TGTGCCAGTACCCCTCTTGATCAGGGATCGGGGCAGCCCCAGCATTTT. Residues: CASTPLDQGSGQPQHF.

V gene TRBV3-1 combines with J gene TRBJ1-1, with 8 bases identical to TRBD1. The CDR3 contains 14 residues. CDR1 and CDR2 (germline): LGHDT, YNNKEL (reference sequence). V gave up 1 base and J gave up 5 bases; unmatched junction bases: 3. In nucleotides, the CDR3 is TGTGCCAGCAGCCAAGGGACAGGGCAGACTGAAGCTTTCTTT. It yields the protein CASSQGTGQTEAFF.